A selection of T cell receptor beta chains follows, all from one sample in a study of blood T cell repertoires in COVID-19. Sequencing was performed with immunoSEQ multiplex PCR; in TCRdb, only in-frame clones are kept and a portion is missing. The data show under 35,000 clones, over 75% seen once. The sequencing sample was made of peripheral blood. The source of these receptors is an older woman with active COVID-19. Both conserved end residues are part of each CDR3. The order of the fields is V gene, clone size, J gene, CDR3 protein. Where a row states a size, it is once, few, many or the class of an expanded clone; other rows omit it.

TRBV3-1/TRBV3-2,NA,TRBJ2-3,CASSQDYPSGGALDTQYF
TRBV7-3,NA,TRBJ2-7,CASSLRQGPEQYF
TRBV6-6,few,TRBJ1-3,CASSYSGGTGNTIYF
TRBV9,NA,TRBJ2-1,CASSGSGTPYNEQFF
TRBV5-5,few,TRBJ1-1,CASSLLSGGTEAFF
TRBV2,NA,TRBJ2-6,CARRQGAGANVLTF
TRBV6-1,NA,TRBJ2-1,CASSEGGWLRNEQFF
TRBV5-1,NA,TRBJ2-7,CASSPGTSGYEQYF
TRBV4-1,NA,TRBJ1-4,CASSPSGDREGEKLFF
TRBV25-1,NA,TRBJ2-1,CASMSDKTLSNEQFF
TRBV5-6,NA,TRBJ1-2,CASSFLQGARYGYTF
TRBV5-4,few,TRBJ1-1,CASSPGAIRDTEAFF
TRBV15,NA,TRBJ2-4,CATSRWGGGLGKNIQYF
TRBV5-4,NA,TRBJ2-2,CASSLGGMNTGELFF
TRBV14,NA,TRBJ1-1,CASSVIPGQGESPATEAFF
TRBV3-1/TRBV3-2,once,TRBJ2-7,CASSQAVRLTYEQYF
TRBV5-4,NA,TRBJ2-1,CASSPQDNEQFF
TRBV5-1,NA,TRBJ2-3,CASSFGRRDTQYF
TRBV19,NA,TRBJ1-4,CASSMMPGQSNEKLFF
TRBV28,NA,TRBJ1-5,CASRTTGGLGQPQHF
TRBV7-8,NA,TRBJ2-5,CASSISSGKETQYF
TRBV28,NA,TRBJ1-3,CASSFGGSGNTIYF
TRBV2,few,TRBJ2-2,CASSAQGAALFF
TRBV30,NA,TRBJ2-2,CAWSTSGTNTGELFF
TRBV2,NA,TRBJ2-5,CASSDTGSRVETQYF
TRBV7-2,once,TRBJ2-5,CASSPTGVVRETQYF
TRBV7-2,NA,TRBJ1-4,CASSLGGEKLFF
TRBV7-2,NA,TRBJ1-6,CASSTARGATPLHF
TRBV28,NA,TRBJ1-5,CAVQEAGGQPQHF
TRBV7-9,NA,TRBJ1-1,CASSAPVGAGGTEAFF
TRBV5-1,NA,TRBJ2-7,CASDPGQGLGGGYF
TRBV7-9,NA,TRBJ2-7,CASSSGNSYEQYF
TRBV7-6,NA,TRBJ1-3,CASSHYSGNTIYF